Shown below are 20 T cell receptor beta chains from a single sample sequenced in a study of shared clonotypes between healthy human individuals. Method: immunoSEQ multiplex PCR; TCRdb's copy keeps in-frame clones and lacks some. The sample consists of about 1,500,000 clones, roughly 95% of them appearing once. Material for sequencing was naive CD4+ T cells sorted from blood. Specified subset: CD45RA+ positively selected. The receptors come from a man under 40 in good health.

The chain joins TRBV5-4 to TRBJ2-5; 8 positions agree with TRBD2. Germline V lookup: CDR1 SGHNT, CDR2 YYREEE (reference sequence). The CDR3 totals 16 residues. V shed 3 bases and J 3 bases; nucleotides not matched to a gene: 10. The CDR3 protein is CASSWKRESFKETQYF. DNA of the CDR3: TGTGCCAGCAGCTGGAAGCGGGAGTCGTTCAAAGAGACCCAGTACTTC.

J is TRBJ1-5 and V is TRBV11-2; possible D gene TRBD1, 6 bases. V lost 4 bases, J lost 6 bases, and 13 bases lay in between. The germline CDR1 and CDR2 sequences are SGHAT and FQNNGV. This CDR3 contains 14 residues. The CDR3 spells CASSSSGETQPQHF. The CDR3 coding sequence is TGTGCCAGCAGCTCGTCAGGGGAAACTCAGCCCCAGCATTTT.

V gene TRBV15 combines with J gene TRBJ2-7; D is unresolved. Between the trimmed V and J ends, which lost 4 bases and 3 bases, there was a span of 13 bases. The CDR3 extends over 14 amino acids. Per the germline V gene, CDR1 is LNHNV and CDR2 is YYDKDF (reference sequence). CDR3 sequence reads: CATSITLEHYEQYF. CDR3 nucleotides: TGTGCCACCAGCATAACATTGGAGCACTACGAGCAGTACTTC.

This clone was counted a single time. This chain connects TRBV7-9 to TRBJ2-5; 12 nucleotides align to TRBD1. This CDR3 spans 16 amino acids. Germline V lookup: CDR1 SEHNR, CDR2 FQNEAQ (reference sequence). Trimming took 4 bases from V and 1 from J; bases not matched to a gene: 4. The CDR3 sequence: CASSSGTGGFQETQYF. DNA for the CDR3: TGTGCCAGCAGCTCCGGGACAGGGGGCTTCCAAGAGACCCAGTACTTC.

The chain combines TRBV9 with TRBJ1-3; 9 bases agree with TRBD1. The germline CDR1 and CDR2 sequences are SGDLS and YYNGEE. V lost 0 bases to trimming and J lost 3 bases; unmatched junction nucleotides: 7. The CDR3 is 17 amino acids. The DNA of the CDR3 is TGTGCCAGCAGCGTAGGGACAGGGGCCAGAGGTGGAAACACCATATATTTT. Encoded protein: CASSVGTGARGGNTIYF.

V and J are TRBV4-1 and TRBJ2-2; D is possibly TRBD1 (6 bases). The V gene's germline CDR1 is MGHRA and CDR2 YSYEKL. The CDR3 has 17 amino acids. Between the trimmed V and J ends, which lost 3 bases and 2 bases, there was a span of 16 bases. The CDR3 region has the DNA TGCGCCAGCAGCCAGAAATCACCGGGACATAACACCGGGGAGCTGTTTTTT. This gives the protein CASSQKSPGHNTGELFF.

The genes are TRBV10-3 and TRBJ1-1, with 7 bases matching TRBD1. Trimming at V came to 2 bases and at J to 8 bases, leaving 11 bases not matched to a gene. CDR3 length equals 15 residues. CDR1 is ENHRY and CDR2 is SYGVKD in the germline V gene. CDR3 loop: CAISEPYRGQLEAFF. The DNA for the CDR3 is TGTGCCATCAGTGAGCCCTACAGGGGACAACTAGAAGCTTTCTTT.

There are a few counts of this clone. Other DNA sequences of this sample code for an identical CDR3. The chain links TRBV2 to TRBJ2-5; D is unclear. CDR1 is SNHLY, CDR2 FYNNEI, per germline. Trimming took off 4 bases at V and 2 bases at J, with 2 bases between the two ends. This CDR3 comprises 11 residues. The CDR3 sequence: CASSGQETQYF. CDR3 in DNA: TGTGCCAGCAGTGGGCAAGAGACCCAGTACTTC.

Of note for this clone: The same CDR3 also results from other DNA sequences found in this sample. For the CDR3, the DNA is TGTGCCAGCAGCTTGGGACTAGCGGGAGACCAAGAGCAGTTCTTC. Translating it yields CASSLGLAGDQEQFF. The rearrangement uses TRBV5-4 and TRBJ2-1; 12 nucleotides line up with TRBD2. The CDR3 is made up of 15 amino acids. Germline V gene lookup returns CDR1 SGHNT and CDR2 YYREEE (reference sequence). V was pared by 0 bases and J by 10 bases, with 5 bases of the junction left unmatched. Supplemented by reference TRBV5-4 and TRBJ2-1, the full variable domain reads ETGVTQSPTHLIKTRGQQVTLRCSSQSGHNTVSWYQQALGQGPQFIFQYYREEENGRGNFPPRFSGLQFPNYSSELNVNALELDDSALYLCASSLGLAGDQEQFFGPGTRLTVL.

The chain joins TRBV28 to TRBJ2-3, with no clear D. The CDR3 spans 11 residues. Trimming left V 1 base short and J 8 bases short, with 4 bases between. Germline loops: CDR1 MDHEN, CDR2 SYDVKM. In DNA form, the CDR3 reads TGTGCCAGCAGTTTATCCGGTACGCAGTATTTT. Translated, it gives CASSLSGTQYF.

The gene calls are TRBV6-1 and TRBJ2-5; 8 bases are a match to TRBD2. Germline V CDR1 and CDR2: MNHNS, SASEGT. The V gene end was trimmed by 8 bases and the J gene end by 5 bases; junction bases not matched to a gene: 7. The CDR3 contains 13 residues. The CDR3 nucleotides read TGTGCCAGCGGTGGACAGCGGGAGGAGACCCAGTACTTC. Its translation: CASGGQREETQYF.

The chain couples TRBV27 to TRBJ2-7, with unresolved D. The V gene's germline CDR1 is MNHEY and CDR2 SMNVEV (reference sequence). The CDR3 covers 13 residues. Trimming shortened V by 5 bases and J by 4 bases, and 12 bases separated the two germline ends. CDR3: CASSRVLGYEQYF. The CDR3 nucleotides are TGTGCCAGCAGTCGGGTTCTAGGGTACGAGCAGTACTTC.

CDR3 protein: CASSQLENIQYF. CDR3 nucleotides: TGTGCCAGCTCACAACTAGAAAACATTCAGTACTTC. The J gene is TRBJ2-4, the V gene TRBV18; a weak D match, TRBD2 (5 bases). V lost 4 bases and J lost 5, with 6 bases in between. Per germline, CDR1 KGHSH and CDR2 LQKENI. This CDR3 has 12 amino acids.

J is TRBJ2-7 and V is TRBV27, with TRBD2 matching over 9 bases. CDR3 length: 15 residues. J lost 4 bases, V lost 0 bases, and 4 bases had no gene match. In germline, CDR1 is MNHEY, CDR2 SMNVEV (reference sequence). CDR3 protein: CASSLSGTSSYEQYF. The CDR3 nucleotides read TGTGCCAGCAGTTTATCGGGGACTAGCTCTTACGAGCAGTACTTC.

The rearrangement links TRBV7-6 to TRBJ1-1, with D tentatively TRBD1 (5 bases). V shed 4 bases and J shed 4 bases, with 13 bases lying between them. Germline V gene data show CDR1 as SGHVS and CDR2 as FNYEAQ. The CDR3 is 14 amino acids. The chain's CDR3 is CASSSTVGGTEAFF. DNA of the CDR3: TGTGCCAGCAGCTCGACAGTTGGAGGCACTGAAGCTTTCTTT.

This chain uses TRBV5-1 with TRBJ2-1, with TRBD2 identical over 10 bases. Trimming at V came to 4 bases and at J to 4 bases, leaving 8 bases not matched to a gene. CDR1 and CDR2 from the germline V gene are SGHRS and YFSETQ. There are 16 residues in the CDR3. As DNA, the CDR3 is TGCGCCAGCAGCCGGGAACTAGCGGGGATATACAATGAGCAGTTCTTC. Protein sequence: CASSRELAGIYNEQFF.

The genes are TRBV6-1 and TRBJ1-1, with D hard to call. The V end lost 2 bases, the J end lost 4 bases, and 14 bases lay between the germline ends. CDR3 length: 15 residues. Germline V gene data show CDR1 as MNHNS and CDR2 as SASEGT. CDR3 in DNA: TGTGCCAGCAGTGAAAGAGGAGCAGCCCTCACTGAAGCTTTCTTT. This gives the protein CASSERGAALTEAFF.

This chain joins TRBV15 and TRBJ2-1, with TRBD2 matching 13 bases. CDR1 and CDR2 (germline): LNHNV, YYDKDF (reference sequence). The CDR3 loop spans 21 amino acids. Trimming at V came to 2 bases and at J to 4 bases, leaving 17 bases not matched to a gene. In nucleotides, the CDR3 is TGTGCCACCAGCAGATCCTCGCTAGTTGCGACTAGCGGGAGGAATTACAATGAGCAGTTCTTC. Translated: CATSRSSLVATSGRNYNEQFF.

CDR3 sequence (DNA): TGTGCCAGCAGCTATACTAGCGTACCCGGGGAGCTGTTTTTT. It is translated as CASSYTSVPGELFF. The J gene is TRBJ2-2, the V gene TRBV5-4, with TRBD2 identical over 7 bases. From germline, CDR1 is SGHNT and CDR2 YYREEE (reference sequence). The CDR3 runs to 14 residues. V lost 3 bases to trimming and J lost 6 bases; unmatched junction nucleotides: 5.

This sequence joins TRBV5-1 and TRBJ2-7; 14 nucleotides line up with TRBD2. This CDR3 is built from 17 residues. V gave up 4 bases and J gave up 1 base; unmatched junction bases: 7. Germline V gene sequence: CDR1 SGHRS, CDR2 YFSETQ. In nucleotides, the CDR3 is TGCGCCAGCAGCCCTCCGGGACTAGCGGGGGCATCCTACGAGCAGTACTTC. Amino acid sequence: CASSPPGLAGASYEQYF. The complete variable domain, with remaining parts taken from reference TRBV5-1 and TRBJ2-7, reads KAGVTQTPRYLIKTRGQQVTLSCSPISGHRSVSWYQQTPGQGLQFLFEYFSETQRNKGNFPGRFSGRQFSNSRSEMNVSTLELGDSALYLCASSPPGLAGASYEQYFGPGTRLTVT.